These 14 T cell receptor beta chains share one sample of origin, sequenced in a study of OX40 agonist ivuxolimab in advanced cancers. The receptor library was made with the immunoSEQ multiplex PCR assay. TCRdb took this table from immuneACCESS and kept in-frame rearrangements with V and J called. Such tables lack part of the clones; where checked against another copy, unresolved V genes explain under half of the gap, and the rest is unexplained. The sample table records tens of thousands of clones; around nine tenths of these occur just once. The leading ten clones occupy roughly 0.18% of the sample. Specimen: CD4+ or CD8+ T cells sorted from blood, collected in a trial of the OX40 agonist ivuxolimab. These receptors were taken from an adult with an advanced solid tumor such as melanoma, head and neck, liver or kidney cancer.

The chain combines TRBV25-1 with TRBJ2-1, with 9 bases matching TRBD1. The V gene end was trimmed by 6 bases and the J gene end by 9 bases; junction bases not matched to a gene: 6. The CDR3 is 13 amino acids. Per germline, CDR1 MGHDK and CDR2 SYGVNS. CDR3 amino acids: CASRRTGAGEQFF. For the CDR3, the DNA is TGTGCCAGCAGACGGACAGGGGCGGGTGAGCAGTTCTTC.

This chain joins TRBV5-4 and TRBJ1-1, with D maybe TRBD1 (5 bases). Looked up from germline, CDR1 is SGHNT and CDR2 is YYREEE (reference sequence). V was pared by 0 bases and J by 11 bases, with 11 bases between. This CDR3 spans 12 amino acids. The CDR3, as DNA: TGTGCCAGCAGCTTGGATGCTAAGGGGGCTTTCTTT. Amino acids: CASSLDAKGAFF.

This chain links TRBV29-1 with TRBJ2-7, with D unclear. Germline lookup yields CDR1 SQVTM and CDR2 ANQGSEA. Between the trimmed V and J ends, which lost 7 bases and 6 bases, there was a span of 19 bases. The CDR3 has 13 residues. The CDR3 here is CSARTRATGEQYF. CDR3 DNA: TGCAGCGCCCGAACACGGGCCACGGGCGAGCAGTACTTC.

The chain employs TRBV19 and TRBJ1-6; possibly TRBD1 for D (6 bases). The ends were cut back, 5 bases at V and 7 bases at J, with 9 bases in the middle. CDR1 and CDR2 from the germline V gene are LNHDA and SQIVND (reference sequence). The length of the CDR3 is 13 residues. The CDR3 is CASSQTGNSPLHF. In DNA form, the CDR3 reads TGTGCCAGTAGTCAGACAGGCAATTCACCCCTCCACTTT. The variable domain in full, completed from reference TRBV19 and TRBJ1-6, reads DGGITQSPKYLFRKEGQNVTLSCEQNLNHDAMYWYRQDPGQGLRLIYYSQIVNDFQKGDIAEGYSVSREKKESFPLTVTSAQKNPTAFYLCASSQTGNSPLHFGNGTRLTVT.

V and J are TRBV10-2 and TRBJ2-5, with 7 bases fitting TRBD1. This CDR3 contains 18 residues. Germline CDR1 WSHSY, CDR2 SAAADI. Trimming cost V 2 bases and J 4 bases; bases outside gene matches: 16. CDR3 nucleotide sequence: TGCGCCAGCAGTGAGCGCCCGACCAGGGGGATCGGTGGAGAGACCCAGTACTTC. Its translation is CASSERPTRGIGGETQYF.

This chain uses TRBV14 with TRBJ1-2; TRBD1 might be the D (5 bases). Germline V gene lookup returns CDR1 SGHDN and CDR2 FVKESK. The CDR3 runs to 14 residues. Trimming stripped 1 base from V and 6 bases from J, with 12 bases between. DNA for the CDR3: TGTGCCAGCAGCCAAGGCGGGGGAATCAATGGCTACACCTTC. As protein: CASSQGGGINGYTF.

The rearrangement uses TRBV7-9 and TRBJ2-3; either TRBD1 or TRBD2 may fit D (5 bases each). The CDR3 consists of 17 residues. The germline V gene has CDR1 SEHNR and CDR2 FQNEAQ (reference sequence). Trimming left V 1 base short and J 4 bases short, with 18 bases between. The CDR3 nucleotides read TGTGCCAGCAGCTTAGTTGCCGGGACCTACGGGGCAGATACGCAGTATTTT. This sequence encodes CASSLVAGTYGADTQYF. The full variable domain, with the rest looked up from reference TRBV7-9 and TRBJ2-3, is DTGVSQNPRHKITKRGQNVTFRCDPISEHNRLYWYRQTLGQGPEFLTYFQNEAQLEKSRLLSDRFSAERPKGSFSTLEIQRTEQGDSAMYLCASSLVAGTYGADTQYFGPGTRLTVL.

This clone was detected only a few times. The rearrangement uses TRBV2 and TRBJ1-1; D uncertain. Germline V CDR1 and CDR2: SNHLY, FYNNEI. V was shortened by 9 bases and J by 3 bases, with 14 bases between the two germline ends. This CDR3 has 13 residues. The DNA of the CDR3 is TGTGCCAGTGGAAATAGGGCGGACACTGAAGCTTTCTTT. Its translation: CASGNRADTEAFF.

The chain links TRBV5-4 to TRBJ1-2; D ambiguous. Germline lookup yields CDR1 SGHNT and CDR2 YYREEE (reference sequence). The length of the CDR3 is 14 residues. The ends were cut back, 3 bases at V and 4 bases at J, with 13 bases in the middle. The CDR3 here is CASSSTLKTYGYTF. CDR3 nucleotides: TGTGCCAGCAGCTCTACCTTAAAAACCTATGGCTACACCTTC.

The chain uses TRBV27 and TRBJ1-4, with TRBD1 as a possible D gene (5 bases). The CDR3 loop spans 17 amino acids. CDR1 and CDR2 from the germline V gene are MNHEY and SMNVEV (reference sequence). Trimming removed 9 bases at V and 4 bases at J, with 24 bases between. CDR3 loop: CARTPIHHRTNNEKLFF. The DNA of the CDR3 is TGTGCCAGAACTCCCATACATCACAGGACTAATAATGAAAAACTGTTTTTT.

The chain recombines TRBV10-2 with TRBJ1-4; the D gene is possibly TRBD1 (6 bases). Trimming removed 0 bases from V and 7 bases from J, with 12 bases in between. Germline CDR1 WSHSY, CDR2 SAAADI. The CDR3 spans 15 residues. DNA for the CDR3: TGCGCCAGCAGTGAGTCGATGAAGGGGGGTGAAAAACTGTTTTTT. This sequence encodes CASSESMKGGEKLFF.

Only a few counts were recorded for this clone. V and J are TRBV27 and TRBJ1-5; maybe TRBD1 (5 bases). Between the trimmed V and J ends, which lost 6 bases and 8 bases, there was a span of 11 bases. The CDR3 runs 12 residues. Germline assignment: CDR1 MNHEY and CDR2 SMNVEV (reference sequence). The chain's CDR3 is CASRSIGEPQHF. CDR3 in DNA: TGTGCCAGCAGATCGATAGGGGAGCCCCAGCATTTT.

The chain recombines TRBV9 with TRBJ2-6, with 11 positions matching TRBD2. The germline gives CDR1 SGDLS, CDR2 YYNGEE. The CDR3 length is 18 residues. V dropped 4 bases and J dropped 0; count of bases not matched to a gene: 6. As DNA, the CDR3 is TGTGCCAGCAGCCTAGCGGGGGGACTCTCCTCTGGGGCCAACGTCCTGACTTTC. Its protein is CASSLAGGLSSGANVLTF.

The rearrangement uses TRBV28 and TRBJ2-6, with D uncertain. This CDR3 has 18 residues. V lost 4 bases and J lost 0, with 16 bases in between. Germline V gene sequence: CDR1 MDHEN, CDR2 SYDVKM. DNA of the CDR3: TGTGCCAGCAGTTCCCCCGTTCCTCTCATCTCTGGGGCCAACGTCCTGACTTTC. It encodes CASSSPVPLISGANVLTF.